This T cell receptor (beta chain) was sequenced for a study of blood T cells in healthy people across ages. Findings and caveats of the study: Long-lived and aged donors differed, with more naive CD4+ cells and higher diversity in the long-lived.

The CDR3 contains 13 residues. Germline lookup yields CDR1 SGHRS and CDR2 YFSETQ. The ends were cut back, 4 bases at V and 0 bases at J, with 4 bases in the middle. This clonotype was seen a handful of times. Its specificity is unknown. Combining a sample-barcoded 5' primer with a J-beta primer mix, a second PCR ran for 7 to 11 cycles. TCRdb used MiXCR to reprocess the 5' RACE reads, holding one entry per CDR3 protein. The sample includes about 280,000 distinct CDR3 sequences, 25% to 30% of them seen just once. The receptor comes from an older woman in good health. The chain couples TRBV5-1 to TRBJ1-4, with D unresolved. Source material: blood. The CDR3: CASSLATNEKLFF. In nucleotides, the CDR3 is TGCGCCAGCAGCCTTGCAACTAATGAAAAACTGTTTTTT.